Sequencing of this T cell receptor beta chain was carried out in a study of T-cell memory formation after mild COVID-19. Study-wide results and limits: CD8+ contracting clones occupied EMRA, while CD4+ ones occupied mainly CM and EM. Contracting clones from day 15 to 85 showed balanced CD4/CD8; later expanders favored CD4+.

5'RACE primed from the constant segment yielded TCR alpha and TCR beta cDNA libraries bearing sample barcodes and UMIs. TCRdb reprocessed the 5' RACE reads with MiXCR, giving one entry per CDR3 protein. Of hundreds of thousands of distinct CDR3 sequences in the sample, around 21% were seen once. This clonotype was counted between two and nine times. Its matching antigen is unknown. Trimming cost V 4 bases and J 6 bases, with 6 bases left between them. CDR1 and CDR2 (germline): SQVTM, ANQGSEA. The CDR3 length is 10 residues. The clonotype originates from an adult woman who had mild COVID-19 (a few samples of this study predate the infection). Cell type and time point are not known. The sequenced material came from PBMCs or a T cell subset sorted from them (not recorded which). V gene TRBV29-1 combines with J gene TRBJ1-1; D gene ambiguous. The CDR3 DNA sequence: TGCAGCGTTGGAGGCCCTGAAGCTTTCTTT. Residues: CSVGGPEAFF.